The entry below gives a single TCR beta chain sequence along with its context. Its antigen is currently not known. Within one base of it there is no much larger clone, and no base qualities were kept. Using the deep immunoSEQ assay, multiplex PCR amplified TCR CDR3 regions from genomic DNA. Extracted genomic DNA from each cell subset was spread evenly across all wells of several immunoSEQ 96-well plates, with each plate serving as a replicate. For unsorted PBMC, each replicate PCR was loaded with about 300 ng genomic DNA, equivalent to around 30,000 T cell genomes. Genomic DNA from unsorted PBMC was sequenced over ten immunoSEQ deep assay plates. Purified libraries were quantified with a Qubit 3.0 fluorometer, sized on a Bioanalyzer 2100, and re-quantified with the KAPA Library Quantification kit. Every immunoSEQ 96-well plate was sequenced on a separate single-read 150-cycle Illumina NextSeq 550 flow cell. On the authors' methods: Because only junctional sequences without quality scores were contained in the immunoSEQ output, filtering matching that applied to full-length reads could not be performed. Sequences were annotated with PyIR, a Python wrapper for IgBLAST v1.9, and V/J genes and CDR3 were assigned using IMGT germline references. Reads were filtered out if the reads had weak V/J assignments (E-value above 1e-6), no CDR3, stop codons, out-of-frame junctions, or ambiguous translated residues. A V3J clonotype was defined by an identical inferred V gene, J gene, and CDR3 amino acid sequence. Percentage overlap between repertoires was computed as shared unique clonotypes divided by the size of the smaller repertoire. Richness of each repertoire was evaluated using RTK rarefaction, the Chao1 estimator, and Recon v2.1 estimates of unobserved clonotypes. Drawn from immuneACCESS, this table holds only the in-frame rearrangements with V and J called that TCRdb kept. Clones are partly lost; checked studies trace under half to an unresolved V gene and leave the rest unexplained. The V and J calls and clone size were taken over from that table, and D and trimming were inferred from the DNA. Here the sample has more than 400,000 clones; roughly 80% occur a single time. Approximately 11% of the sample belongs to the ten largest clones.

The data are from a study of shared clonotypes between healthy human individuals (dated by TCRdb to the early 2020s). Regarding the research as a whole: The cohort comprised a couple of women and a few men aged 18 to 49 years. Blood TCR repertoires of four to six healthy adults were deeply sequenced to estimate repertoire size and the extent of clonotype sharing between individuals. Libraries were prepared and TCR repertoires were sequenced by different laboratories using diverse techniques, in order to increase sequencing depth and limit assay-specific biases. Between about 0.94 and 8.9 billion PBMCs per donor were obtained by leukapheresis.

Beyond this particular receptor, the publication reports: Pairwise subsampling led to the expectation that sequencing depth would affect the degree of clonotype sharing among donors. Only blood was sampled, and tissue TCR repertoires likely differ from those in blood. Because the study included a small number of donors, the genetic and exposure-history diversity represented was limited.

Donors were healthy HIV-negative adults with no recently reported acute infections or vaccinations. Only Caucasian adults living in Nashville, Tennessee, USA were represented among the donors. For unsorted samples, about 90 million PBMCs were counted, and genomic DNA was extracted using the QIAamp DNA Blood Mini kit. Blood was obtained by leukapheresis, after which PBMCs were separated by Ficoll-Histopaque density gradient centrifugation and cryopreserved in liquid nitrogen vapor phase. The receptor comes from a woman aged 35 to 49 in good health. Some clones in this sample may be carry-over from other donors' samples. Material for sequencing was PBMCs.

The CDR3 protein sequence reads: CASSQGHARDGYTF. The DNA sequence is TGTGCCAGCAGCCAAGGACACGCCAGGGATGGCTACACCTTC. The V and J genes are TRBV5-6 and TRBJ1-2; the D gene is possibly TRBD1, with 5 bases matching. Via the germline V gene, CDR1 is SGHDT and CDR2 YYEEEE. Trimming removed 4 bases from V and 6 bases from J, leaving 16 bases between the germline ends. Spanning cysteine to phenylalanine, the CDR3 consists of 14 amino acids. The entry retains the CDR3 DNA only, 42 bases that are in frame from base 1.